This T cell receptor (beta chain) is from a study of long-term antiretroviral therapy in people with HIV. All donors provided no fewer than one pre-ART and no fewer than two post-ART PBMC samples. The assay used was immunoSEQ (version v3.0), run at survey level. Only in-frame clones appear in the TCRdb table, and some are missing; sequencing was by immunoSEQ multiplex PCR. The sample gives over 40,000 clones, about 95% of which show up once; 2.7% is in the top ten. The germline V gene has CDR1 SEHNR and CDR2 FQNEAQ (reference sequence). The CDR3 has 16 residues. Trimming removed 1 base at V and 5 bases at J, with 17 bases between. This clone was detected only once.

The gene calls are TRBV7-9 and TRBJ1-2; D is unclear. Material: unsorted PBMCs, obtained 3.7 years after starting antiretroviral therapy. This TCR was sampled from a woman in her forties or fifties with HIV. Written as DNA, the CDR3 is TGTGCCAGCAGCTTAGGGATTGACAACAGACCTTATGGCTACACCTTC. It encodes CASSLGIDNRPYGYTF.